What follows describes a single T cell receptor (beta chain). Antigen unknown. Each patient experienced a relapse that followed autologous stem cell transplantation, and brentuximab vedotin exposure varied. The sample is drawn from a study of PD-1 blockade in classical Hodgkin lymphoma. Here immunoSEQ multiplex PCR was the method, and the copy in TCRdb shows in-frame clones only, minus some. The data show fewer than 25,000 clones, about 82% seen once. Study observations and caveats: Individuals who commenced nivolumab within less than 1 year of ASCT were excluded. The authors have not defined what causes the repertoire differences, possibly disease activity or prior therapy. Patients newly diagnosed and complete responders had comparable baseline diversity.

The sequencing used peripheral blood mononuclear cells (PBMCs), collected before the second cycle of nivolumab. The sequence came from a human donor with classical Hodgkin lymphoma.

The CDR3 bases are TGCAGCGTTGAAGATCGGGGACAGGGAGAAGAGACCCAGTACTTC. Amino acid sequence: CSVEDRGQGEETQYF. V and J are TRBV29-1 and TRBJ2-5; 9 bases line up with TRBD1. V dropped 0 bases and J dropped 3; count of bases not matched to a gene: 5. Germline loops: CDR1 SQVTM, CDR2 ANQGSEA. The CDR3 is 15 residues long.